This T cell receptor (beta chain) was observed in a study of CXCR3-negative and CXCR3-positive naive CD8 T cells. Study results and caveats: Naive subsets displayed similar surface CD5, and TCR strength was inferred from TRB CDR3 properties. CXCR3-expressing naive cells carried TRB CDR3s more hydrophobic than those of CXCR3-negative naive cells.

TRB cDNA libraries were made by UMI-labeled 5' RACE. Each CDR3 protein gets one entry in TCRdb, which reprocessed the 5' RACE reads and gives no DNA. The sample holds some 8,000 distinct CDR3 sequences. Worth noting for this clonotype: Its specificity is not known.

This CDR3 has 16 amino acids. Germline assignment: CDR1 SEHNR and CDR2 FQNEAQ (reference sequence). This receptor was obtained from a human donor in good health. Some clones in this sample may be carry-over from other donors' samples. J is TRBJ1-5 and V is TRBV7-9; the TRBD1 assignment by TCRdb is unverifiable without DNA. Material: naive CXCR3- CD8+ T cells from blood. Specified subset: CD45RO-CCR7+CD27+CD95- naive CD8+ T cells lacking CXCR3 (TNR3-). The CDR3 protein is CASSLGRGQGNQPQHF.